What follows are 15 T cell receptor beta chains derived from one specimen sequenced in a study of T cells after yellow fever vaccination. From the 5' RACE reads, TCRdb called clonotypes with MiXCR, one entry per CDR3 protein. The sample gives about 400,000 distinct CDR3 sequences, about 6% of which show up once; around 16% is in the top ten. The specimen comprised PBMCs, sampled 5 days after the yellow fever booster vaccination. Receptors were obtained from a man younger than 40 who received the YFV17D yellow fever vaccine.

This clonotype was observed a few times. This chain joins TRBV20-1 and TRBJ2-7; 11 bases are a match to TRBD1. Germline lookup yields CDR1 DFQATT and CDR2 SNEGSKA (reference sequence). There are 14 residues in the CDR3. Trimming cost V 5 bases and J 2 bases; bases outside gene matches: 5. CDR3 nucleotides: TGCAGTGCTCTTTGGACAGGGGGCCCCTACGAGCAGTACTTC. This gives the protein CSALWTGGPYEQYF.

This clonotype was found many times. This chain connects TRBV7-2 to TRBJ2-4; weak D call: TRBD1 (5 bases). Looked up from germline, CDR1 is SGHTA and CDR2 is FQGNSA. This CDR3 contains 16 residues. V was shortened by 1 base and J by 3 bases, with 13 bases between the two germline ends. The CDR3 here is CASSLGVSRVKNIQYF. Written as DNA, the CDR3 is TGTGCCAGCAGCTTAGGAGTTAGCAGGGTCAAAAACATTCAGTACTTC.

The table lists this clonotype with a few counts. V usage is TRBV27 and J usage is TRBJ2-1, with D possibly TRBD2 on 6 matching bases. The CDR3 extends over 15 amino acids. Trimming removed 4 bases from V and 4 bases from J, with 14 bases in between. CDR1 and CDR2 from the germline V gene are MNHEY and SMNVEV (reference sequence). CDR3 sequence (DNA): TGTGCCAGCAGTTGGAGCGGGCGGACTTACAATGAGCAGTTCTTC. Its translation is CASSWSGRTYNEQFF.

The table lists this clonotype with a few counts. CDR3 DNA sequence: TGTGCCAGCAGTTACCGGACAGGGGGCATATTCACCGGGGAGCTGTTTTTT. Translated: CASSYRTGGIFTGELFF. This rearrangement joins TRBV6-5 to TRBJ2-2; TRBD1 matches 11 bases. V gave up 2 bases and J gave up 4 bases; unmatched junction bases: 6. Per the germline V gene, CDR1 is MNHEY and CDR2 is SVGAGI. The CDR3 extends over 17 amino acids.

The V gene is TRBV30, the J gene TRBJ1-5; D unclear. This CDR3 is 14 amino acids long. The ends were cut back, 1 base at V and 5 bases at J, with 12 bases in the middle. Germline CDR1 GTSNPN, CDR2 SVGIG (reference sequence). The CDR3 DNA sequence: TGTGCCTGGAGTGACGGGGTTGGAGATCAGCCCCAGCATTTT. Protein: CAWSDGVGDQPQHF.

The rearrangement uses TRBV29-1 and TRBJ2-1; D perhaps matches TRBD2 (5 bases). This CDR3 has 22 residues. The ends were cut back, 0 bases at V and 0 bases at J, with 30 bases in the middle. Germline V CDR1 and CDR2: SQVTM, ANQGSEA. DNA of the CDR3: TGCAGCGTTGAAGATCTTACTGACCGAGCTAGCATAGTCGGCAGCTCCTACAATGAGCAGTTCTTC. Translation: CSVEDLTDRASIVGSSYNEQFF.

This clonotype was picked up many times. V usage is TRBV5-1 and J usage is TRBJ2-1; 10 bases are shared with TRBD2. Germline V gives CDR1 SGHRS, CDR2 YFSETQ. The CDR3 loop spans 17 amino acids. J gave up 5 bases and V 5 bases, and 13 bases lay outside the gene matches. CDR3 region: CASRTGATSGIHNEQFF. CDR3 DNA sequence: TGCGCCAGCAGGACAGGGGCCACTAGCGGGATTCACAATGAGCAGTTCTTC.

This clonotype was detected only a few times. The gene calls are TRBV6-1 and TRBJ1-5, with 9 positions matching TRBD1. This CDR3 contains 18 residues. Germline trimming cut 6 bases from V and 0 bases from J; bases unmatched to any gene: 12. Germline V CDR1 and CDR2: MNHNS, SASEGT. Written as DNA, the CDR3 is TGTGCCAGCAGCCGCACCGGGACAGGGAAACTTAGCAATCAGCCCCAGCATTTT. Translation gives CASSRTGTGKLSNQPQHF.

This clonotype was picked up a small number of times. The chain has TRBV10-3 and TRBJ1-5; the match to TRBD1 covers 11 bases. Trimming at V came to 6 bases and at J to 8 bases, leaving 12 bases not matched to a gene. The CDR3 is made up of 16 amino acids. Germline V gene sequence: CDR1 ENHRY, CDR2 SYGVKD. CDR3 region: CAIRDPGTGGTKPQHF. CDR3 nucleotide sequence: TGTGCCATCAGGGACCCCGGGACAGGGGGTACGAAGCCCCAGCATTTT.

This chain uses TRBV28 with TRBJ2-1; 7 bases match TRBD1. Germline loops: CDR1 MDHEN, CDR2 SYDVKM. After removal of 4 bases from V and 4 bases from J, the junction contained 7 bases not matched to a gene. This CDR3 region has 15 residues. The CDR3 DNA follows: TGTGCCAGCAGTTCCCGGGACAGTTTATACAATGAGCAGTTCTTC. This gives the protein CASSSRDSLYNEQFF.

In its sample, this clonotype was seen many times. V usage is TRBV20-1 and J usage is TRBJ2-7, with D perhaps matching TRBD2 (5 bases). Germline V gene lookup returns CDR1 DFQATT and CDR2 SNEGSKA (reference sequence). Trimming took off 7 bases at V and 5 bases at J, with 21 bases between the two ends. The CDR3 contains 14 residues. In nucleotides, the CDR3 is TGCAGTGGAAGAGGATGGGAGAGTGGCAACGAGCAGTACTTC. Translated: CSGRGWESGNEQYF.

V gene TRBV27 combines with J gene TRBJ1-4, with 10 bases matching TRBD1. The V and J ends lost 4 bases and 7 bases, in that order; junction bases with no gene match: 9. This CDR3 has 16 residues. CDR1 is MNHEY and CDR2 is SMNVEV in the germline V gene (reference sequence). The CDR3 protein is CASSYKWTGGGEKLFF. Written as DNA, the CDR3 is TGTGCCAGCAGTTATAAGTGGACAGGGGGAGGTGAAAAACTGTTTTTT.

This clonotype turned up a few times. The J gene is TRBJ2-1, the V gene TRBV24-1; perhaps D is TRBD1 or TRBD2 (6 bases each). Germline V gene sequence: CDR1 KGHDR, CDR2 SFDVKD. Deletions cut 4 bases from V and 1 base from J, with 13 bases between. This CDR3 has 16 amino acids. DNA of the CDR3: TGTGCCACCAGTGACGATACAGGGAGGTCCTACAATGAGCAGTTCTTC. It yields the protein CATSDDTGRSYNEQFF.

The gene calls are TRBV20-1 and TRBJ2-3; 7 nucleotides match TRBD2. CDR3 length: 13 amino acids. With V trimmed by 6 bases and J by 2 bases, 5 bases remained unmatched. Per germline, CDR1 DFQATT and CDR2 SNEGSKA (reference sequence). The CDR3 region has the DNA TGCAGTGCGAACCGGGACTACACAGATACGCAGTATTTT. Translation: CSANRDYTDTQYF.

This clonotype was detected many times. The J gene is TRBJ2-1, the V gene TRBV5-1; no definite D call. This CDR3 spans 17 amino acids. CDR1 is SGHRS, CDR2 YFSETQ, per germline. Between the trimmed V and J ends, which lost 1 base and 0 bases, there was a span of 14 bases. The CDR3 reads CASSLTAVRSSYNEQFF. In DNA, the CDR3 is TGCGCCAGCAGCTTGACGGCGGTCCGTAGCTCCTACAATGAGCAGTTCTTC. Looking up the rest from reference TRBV5-1 and TRBJ2-1 gives the full variable domain: KAGVTQTPRYLIKTRGQQVTLSCSPISGHRSVSWYQQTPGQGLQFLFEYFSETQRNKGNFPGRFSGRQFSNSRSEMNVSTLELGDSALYLCASSLTAVRSSYNEQFFGPGTRLTVL.